The 10 T cell receptor beta chains below were found in one sample sequenced in a study of shared clonotypes between healthy human individuals. Using immunoSEQ multiplex PCR, the repertoire was profiled, and TCRdb retains in-frame clones only, with some absent. The sample lists 2,500,000 or so clones, over 85% seen once, with 0.35% to 0.45% in the top ten. The material sequenced was naive CD4+ T cells from PBMCs. The subset here: CD45RA+ positively selected. Receptors originate from a man aged 18 to 29 in good health. Some clones in this sample may be carry-over from other donors' samples.

With regard to this clone: The identical CDR3 is also encoded by other nucleotide sequences in the sample. CDR3 in amino acids: CASSPPGGPEAFF. In nucleotides, the CDR3 is TGTGCCAGCTCACCCCCGGGGGGTCCGGAAGCTTTCTTT. V usage is TRBV18 and J usage is TRBJ1-1; possibly TRBD1 for D (5 bases). With 3 bases removed from V and 8 bases from J, the gap between germline ends came to 13 bases. Germline CDR1 is KGHSH and CDR2 is LQKENI. This CDR3 region has 13 residues.

The chain combines TRBV7-2 with TRBJ1-3; 10 bases are shared with TRBD1. Germline V gene sequence: CDR1 SGHTA, CDR2 FQGNSA. The CDR3 is 15 residues long. The junction had 4 bases not matched to a gene; V was cut back by 6 bases and J by 2 bases. CDR3 coding DNA: TGTGCCAGCAGTCCGACAGGGGGCACTGGAAACACCATATATTTT. Translation: CASSPTGGTGNTIYF.

The chain links TRBV6-4 to TRBJ1-4; possible D gene TRBD1, 5 bases. Per the germline V gene, CDR1 is MRHNA and CDR2 is SNTAGT. V was trimmed by 6 bases and J by 0 bases, leaving 5 bases between them. This CDR3 is built from 13 residues. The CDR3 is CASRGATNEKLFF. The CDR3 nucleotides read TGTGCCAGCAGGGGGGCAACTAATGAAAAACTGTTTTTT.

The chain links TRBV5-5 to TRBJ1-2, with a tentative D call TRBD1 (5 bases). V shed 3 bases and J shed 2 bases, with 5 bases lying between them. The germline V gene has CDR1 SGHKS and CDR2 YYEKEE (reference sequence). The CDR3 loop spans 12 amino acids. CDR3 DNA sequence: TGTGCCAGCAGCTCAGGGAACTATGGCTACACCTTC. Translation: CASSSGNYGYTF.

V and J are TRBV28 and TRBJ2-3; TRBD2 matches 12 bases. Trimming at V came to 6 bases and at J to 0 bases, leaving 7 bases not matched to a gene. The CDR3 loop spans 17 amino acids. Germline V gene data show CDR1 as MDHEN and CDR2 as SYDVKM. The CDR3 DNA reads as TGTGCCAGCAGGAGGACGGGACTAGCGGGCAGCACAGATACGCAGTATTTT. Translated, it gives CASRRTGLAGSTDTQYF. Complete variable domain (other parts from reference TRBV28 and TRBJ2-3): DVKVTQSSRYLVKRTGEKVFLECVQDMDHENMFWYRQDPGLGLRLIYFSYDVKMKEKGDIPEGYSVSREKKERFSLILESASTNQTSMYLCASRRTGLAGSTDTQYFGPGTRLTVL.

This clone was seen only a few times. The chain joins TRBV5-1 to TRBJ1-1; TRBD1 matches at 7 bases. Germline V gene lookup returns CDR1 SGHRS and CDR2 YFSETQ. V shed 5 bases, J shed 3 bases, and the junction held 7 bases outside the gene matches. The CDR3 length is 14 residues. CDR3 coding DNA: TGCGCCAGCAGTGGGGGGACAGTGCACACTGAAGCTTTCTTT. Translating gives CASSGGTVHTEAFF.

The chain uses TRBV6-5 and TRBJ2-1; tentatively, D is TRBD2 (6 bases). The CDR3 covers 15 residues. From germline, CDR1 is MNHEY and CDR2 SVGAGI. Trimming cost V 2 bases and J 6 bases, with 14 bases left between them. In DNA form, the CDR3 reads TGTGCCAGCAGTTACATGGCGGGAATCGGCAATGAGCAGTTCTTC. It is translated as CASSYMAGIGNEQFF.

Remarks on this clone: The junction shows a germline mismatch at one end, possibly a read error. The chain combines TRBV20-1 with TRBJ1-2, with 7 bases matching TRBD1. CDR1 is DFQATT, CDR2 SNEGSKA, per germline (reference sequence). CDR3 size: 9 residues. The CDR3 sequence is CSARPRDSF. The CDR3 nucleotides are TGCAGTGCCCGACCCCGGGACAGCTTC.

This chain joins TRBV19 and TRBJ1-5; TRBD1 matches 11 bases. The CDR3 loop spans 18 amino acids. With 6 bases clipped from V and 3 bases from J, the junction kept 13 bases outside the gene matches. In germline, CDR1 is LNHDA, CDR2 SQIVND (reference sequence). The CDR3 DNA reads as TGTGCCAGTAGGGCCGCAAACCGGGACAGGGGGTTCAATCAGCCCCAGCATTTT. Its protein product is CASRAANRDRGFNQPQHF.

The chain carries TRBV11-2 and TRBJ2-7; weak D call: TRBD2 (6 bases). CDR1 and CDR2 from the germline V gene are SGHAT and FQNNGV. The CDR3 extends over 14 amino acids. V dropped 2 bases and J dropped 9 bases, with 17 bases sitting between them. CDR3 in amino acids: CASSLPFPGEVQYF. DNA for the CDR3: TGTGCCAGCAGCTTACCCTTCCCCGGGGAGGTGCAGTACTTC.